A selection of T cell receptor beta chains follows, all from one sample in a study of T-cell reconstitution after alpha-beta-depleted transplantation in children. TCRdb recomputed calls from the PCR reads with MiXCR, one row per CDR3 protein. This repertoire shows 300,000 to 400,000 distinct CDR3 sequences, 15% to 20% found once; its top ten account for approximately 38%. Sample: PBMCs, mostly from graft donor cells, taken 360 days after TCRalphabeta/CD19-depleted stem cell transplant. The receptors were sampled from a male patient between 2 and 15 years old who had a stem cell transplant for acute lymphoblastic leukemia, so the T cells may come from the graft donor. CDR3s include the opening cysteine and the closing phenylalanine or tryptophan. D genes are given only for firm matches. Clone size is stated in some rows and not others, as once, few, many or a class when expanded.

many	TRBD1	TRBV12-3/TRBV12-4	TRBJ2-5	CASSPGQVETQYF	TGTGCCAGCAGCCCGGGACAGGTAGAGACCCAGTACTTC
NA	TRBD2	TRBV7-9	TRBJ2-1	CASSPRILAGGGGEQFF	TGTGCCAGCAGCCCCCGTATTCTAGCGGGAGGAGGGGGTGAGCAGTTCTTC
NA	NA	TRBV2	TRBJ1-4	CASSGDPGLYNEKLFF	TGTGCCAGCAGTGGAGACCCAGGGTTATATAATGAAAAACTGTTTTTT
NA	NA	TRBV5-5	TRBJ2-1	CASSLYTGHNEQFF	TGTGCCAGCAGCTTGTACACGGGGCACAATGAGCAGTTCTTC
few	NA	TRBV25-1	TRBJ1-2	CASSGQRSNYGYTF	TGTGCCAGCAGTGGACAGAGATCTAACTATGGCTACACCTTC
many	NA	TRBV20-1	TRBJ2-5	CSASVGSGAQYF	TGCAGTGCTAGTGTGGGGAGTGGGGCCCAGTACTTC
few	TRBD2	TRBV24-1	TRBJ2-2	CATSDSPRGSGELFF	TGTGCCACCAGTGATTCTCCTCGCGGGAGCGGGGAGCTGTTTTTT
NA	NA	TRBV15	TRBJ2-7	CATSRGRDYEQYF	TGCGCCACCAGCAGAGGCCGGGACTACGAGCAGTACTTC
once	TRBD2	TRBV27	TRBJ2-2	CASRTTPTSGDTGELFF	TGTGCCAGCAGAACGACACCGACTAGCGGAGACACCGGGGAGCTGTTTTTT
few	NA	TRBV25-1	TRBJ1-4	CASSGDWRLFF	TGTGCCAGCAGTGGGGACTGGAGGCTGTTTTTT
NA	NA	TRBV28	TRBJ2-7	CASSFWFRLYEQYF	TGTGCCAGCAGTTTCTGGTTCCGTCTCTACGAGCAGTACTTC
few	TRBD1	TRBV6-5	TRBJ2-7	CASSRSGTDAYEQYF	TGTGCCAGCAGTCGATCCGGGACAGATGCCTACGAGCAGTACTTC